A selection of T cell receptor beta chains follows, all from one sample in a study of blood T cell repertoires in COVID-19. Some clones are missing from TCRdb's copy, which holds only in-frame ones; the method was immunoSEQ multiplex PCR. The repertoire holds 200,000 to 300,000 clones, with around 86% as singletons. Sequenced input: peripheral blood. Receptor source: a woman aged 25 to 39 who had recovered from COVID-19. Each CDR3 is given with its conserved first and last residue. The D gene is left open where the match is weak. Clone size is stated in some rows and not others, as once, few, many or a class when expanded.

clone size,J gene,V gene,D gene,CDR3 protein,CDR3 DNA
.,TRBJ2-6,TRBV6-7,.,CASSLVPGPSGANVLTF,TGTGCCAGCAGCCTAGTCCCGGGTCCCTCTGGGGCCAACGTCCTGACTTTC
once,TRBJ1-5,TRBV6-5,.,CASSYSVTGKNQPQHF,TGTGCCAGCAGTTACTCGGTAACGGGAAAGAATCAGCCCCAGCATTTT
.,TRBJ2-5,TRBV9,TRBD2,CASSGRLAGGRETQYF,TGTGCCAGCAGCGGACGACTAGCGGGGGGGCGAGAGACCCAGTACTTC
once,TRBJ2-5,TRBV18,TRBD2,CASSPAGRVETQYF,TGTGCCAGCTCACCAGCAGGGAGGGTCGAGACCCAGTACTTC
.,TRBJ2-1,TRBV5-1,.,CASSLVSASGNEQFF,TGCGCCAGCAGCTTGGTGTCAGCTTCGGGCAATGAGCAGTTCTTC
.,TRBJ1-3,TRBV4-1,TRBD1,CASSPGQGSGNTIYF,TGCGCCAGCAGCCCGGGACAGGGTTCTGGAAACACCATATATTTT
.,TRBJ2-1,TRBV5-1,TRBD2,CASSSYFGTSGGEPSYNEQFF,TGCGCCAGCAGCTCCTACTTTGGGACTAGCGGGGGAGAACCCTCCTACAATGAGCAGTTCTTC
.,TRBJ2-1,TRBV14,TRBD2,CASSHLAGGPYNEQFF,TGTGCCAGCAGCCATCTAGCGGGGGGCCCGTACAATGAGCAGTTCTTC
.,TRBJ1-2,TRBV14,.,CASSQAHGHLIYGYTF,TGTGCCAGCAGCCAAGCCCACGGACATTTGATCTATGGCTACACCTTC
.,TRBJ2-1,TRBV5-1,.,CASSPTTGFSEQFF,TGCGCCAGCAGCCCAACTACAGGGTTCAGTGAGCAGTTCTTC
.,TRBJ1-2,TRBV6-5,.,CASSYPNYGYTF,TGTGCCAGCAGTTACCCGAACTATGGCTACACCTTC
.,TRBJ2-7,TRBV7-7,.,CASSFSGGPGYEQYF,TGTGCCAGCAGCTTCTCAGGGGGGCCCGGGTACGAGCAGTACTTC
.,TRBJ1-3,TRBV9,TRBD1,CASSVWDRGSGNTIYF,TGTGCCAGCAGCGTCTGGGACAGGGGGTCTGGAAACACCATATATTTT
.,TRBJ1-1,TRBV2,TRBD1,CASSGDSSNTEAFF,TGTGCCAGCAGTGGGGACAGTTCGAACACTGAAGCTTTCTTT
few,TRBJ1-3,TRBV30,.,CAWMGSGSGNTIYF,TGTGCCTGGATGGGTTCGGGCTCTGGAAACACCATATATTTT
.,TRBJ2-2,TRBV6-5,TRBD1,CASSYVAGGTGELFF,TGTGCCAGCAGTTACGTGGCAGGGGGAACCGGGGAGCTGTTTTTT
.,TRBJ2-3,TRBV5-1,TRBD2,CASSISGGHTDTQYF,TGCGCCAGCAGCATTAGCGGGGGGCACACAGATACGCAGTATTTT
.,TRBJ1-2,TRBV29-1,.,CSVNPGWGYGYTF,TGCAGCGTTAATCCGGGATGGGGCTATGGCTACACCTTC